Shown below are 31 T cell receptor beta chains from a single sample sequenced in a study of cytomegalovirus exposure and HLA in healthy donors. PCR primers comprised 60 Vbeta and 13 Jbeta primers. Produced via immunoSEQ multiplex PCR; TCRdb's table is partial and in-frame only. Of under 200,000 clones in the sample, roughly three quarters were seen once. The sequencing sample was made of PBMCs. The receptors originated from a woman aged 50 to 60 in good health and CMV-seropositive.

The gene calls are TRBV7-2 and TRBJ2-5, with 15 nucleotides matching TRBD2. Germline V lookup: CDR1 SGHTA, CDR2 FQGNSA. V trimming: 4 bases; J trimming: 11 bases; junction bases outside the gene matches: 8. This CDR3 is 15 amino acids long. For the CDR3, the DNA is TGTGCCAGCAGCTGGACTAGCGGGGGGGTCCAATCTCAGTACTTC. As protein: CASSWTSGGVQSQYF.

This chain links TRBV5-1 with TRBJ2-5; tentative D call: TRBD1 (6 bases). The CDR3 covers 15 residues. Germline assignment: CDR1 SGHRS and CDR2 YFSETQ. V lost 4 bases, J lost 0 bases, and 13 bases lay in between. The CDR3 spells CASSHGRTDQETQYF. The CDR3 DNA is TGCGCCAGCAGCCATGGAAGGACAGACCAAGAGACCCAGTACTTC.

This chain's CDR3 is CASSAPGRTDTQYF. The CDR3 region has the DNA TGTGCCAGCAGTGCCCCAGGGAGGACAGATACGCAGTATTTT. The V gene is TRBV25-1, the J gene TRBJ2-3, with D perhaps matching TRBD2 (6 bases). The CDR3 is 14 residues long. V was cut by 4 bases and J by 3 bases, with 11 bases left in between. CDR1 and CDR2 (germline): MGHDK, SYGVNS.

V is TRBV5-6 and J is TRBJ1-2, with a tentative D call TRBD1 (5 bases). Trimming cost V 5 bases and J 4 bases, with 18 bases left between them. The V gene's germline CDR1 is SGHDT and CDR2 YYEEEE. The CDR3 runs to 15 residues. The CDR3 here is CASSFREAGSYGYTF. The DNA of the CDR3 is TGTGCCAGCAGTTTTAGGGAAGCAGGGTCCTATGGCTACACCTTC.

V gene TRBV6-1 combines with J gene TRBJ2-5; TRBD2 agrees at 8 bases. From germline, CDR1 is MNHNS and CDR2 SASEGT. V shed 11 bases and J 3 bases; nucleotides not matched to a gene: 8. CDR3 length equals 13 residues. CDR3 DNA sequence: TGTGCCGCAGTCAGGCGGGGGGAAGAGACCCAGTACTTC. Translated, it gives CAAVRRGEETQYF.

This clone has only a few counts. The rearrangement uses TRBV28 and TRBJ2-6, with D hard to call. CDR3 length: 14 residues. V lost 1 base to trimming and J lost 1 base, with 2 bases between them. Germline V lookup: CDR1 MDHEN, CDR2 SYDVKM. CDR3 nucleotides: TGTGCCAGCAGTTTATCTTCTGGGGCCAACGTCCTGACTTTC. This translates into CASSLSSGANVLTF.

About this clone itself: A junction end diverges from the germline sequence, so it may reflect a read error. The chain couples TRBV7-2 to TRBJ1-2; D perhaps matches TRBD1 (6 bases). CDR3 size: 15 residues. Germline V gives CDR1 SGHTA, CDR2 FQGNSA. DNA for the CDR3: TGTGCCAGCAGCTACCGAACAGGGACGGCCTATGGCTATACCTTC. Its protein is CASSYRTGTAYGYTF.

This clone came up a few times. The rearrangement links TRBV7-3 to TRBJ2-3; 9 bases are shared with TRBD1. Germline lookup yields CDR1 SGHTA and CDR2 FQGTGA. CDR3 length: 17 amino acids. V shed 5 bases, J shed 6 bases, and the junction held 15 bases outside the gene matches. CDR3 in amino acids: CASSPQGQGRGHDTQYF. CDR3 DNA sequence: TGTGCCAGCAGCCCCCAGGGACAGGGTCGAGGGCACGATACGCAGTATTTT.

V and J are TRBV11-3 and TRBJ2-7; no firm D call. The CDR3 length is 12 residues. Germline CDR1 and CDR2: SGHNT and YENEEA. Trimming took 7 bases from V and 4 from J, leaving 11 bases between them. This chain's CDR3 is CASIQSGYEQYF. The CDR3, as DNA: TGTGCCAGCATCCAGTCCGGGTACGAGCAGTACTTC.

The rearrangement uses TRBV9 and TRBJ2-4; TRBD2 is a possible D gene (7 bases). With 4 bases removed from V and 13 bases from J, the gap between germline ends came to 18 bases. The CDR3 totals 13 residues. CDR1 and CDR2 (germline): SGDLS, YYNGEE. The CDR3 DNA follows: TGTGCCAGCAGCCCCGGGGGGCCAGGGTTACAGTACTTC. Encoded protein: CASSPGGPGLQYF.

The V and J genes are TRBV10-1 and TRBJ2-3; D is unresolved. Deletions cut 6 bases from V and 0 bases from J, with 7 bases between. There are 13 residues in the CDR3. The V gene's germline CDR1 is WNHNN and CDR2 SYGVQD (reference sequence). CDR3 protein: CASSSTSTDTQYF. The CDR3 DNA follows: TGCGCCAGCAGCTCGACTAGCACAGATACGCAGTATTTT.

The V call is TRBV27, the J call TRBJ2-7; 12 positions match TRBD2. With 4 bases clipped from V and 5 bases from J, the junction kept 6 bases outside the gene matches. Germline V gene sequence: CDR1 MNHEY, CDR2 SMNVEV (reference sequence). This CDR3 has 15 amino acids. CDR3 DNA sequence: TGTGCCAGCAGTTCTCGGACTAGCGGGGCTCACGAGCAGTACTTC. Its translation: CASSSRTSGAHEQYF.

The rearrangement joins TRBV4-3 to TRBJ2-5, with D hard to call. Trimming took 0 bases from V and 5 from J, leaving 10 bases between them. Per the germline V gene, CDR1 is LGHNA and CDR2 is YSLEER. This CDR3 region has 14 residues. CDR3 nucleotides: TGCGCCAGCAGCCAAGATGGGTTGGGCGAGACCCAGTACTTC. This sequence encodes CASSQDGLGETQYF.

The rearrangement joins TRBV19 to TRBJ1-4; D remains unclear. The germline V gene encodes CDR1 LNHDA and CDR2 SQIVND (reference sequence). Between the trimmed V and J ends, which lost 8 bases and 8 bases, there was a span of 18 bases. The CDR3 contains 14 residues. For the CDR3, the DNA is TGTGCCAGTGGTTTGCGGAGTGGTTTCGAAAAACTGTTTTTT. Translating it yields CASGLRSGFEKLFF.

V gene TRBV7-2 combines with J gene TRBJ1-6, with 8 bases identical to TRBD1. The V and J ends lost 5 bases and 7 bases, in that order; junction bases with no gene match: 7. Per germline, CDR1 SGHTA and CDR2 FQGNSA. CDR3 length: 15 amino acids. CDR3 nucleotide sequence: TGTGCCAGCAGCCCCCGACAGGGGACGAATTCACCCCTCCACTTT. Translation: CASSPRQGTNSPLHF.

This clone was detected only once. Here the CDR3 DNA reads TGCGCCAGCAGCTTGGTTGACAGGGTCAACTACGAGCAGTACTTC. Its translation: CASSLVDRVNYEQYF. The chain is built from TRBV5-1 and TRBJ2-7; TRBD1 matches at 7 bases. Germline CDR1 SGHRS, CDR2 YFSETQ. Unmatched junction bases numbered 6, after V lost 0 bases and J lost 3 bases. This CDR3 spans 15 amino acids.

The CDR3 here is CASTSTGSLSTYEQYF. CDR3 coding DNA: TGTGCCAGCACCTCCACCGGGAGCTTGTCAACCTACGAGCAGTACTTC. This chain uses TRBV27 with TRBJ2-7; D is possibly TRBD2 (6 bases). Germline V gene sequence: CDR1 MNHEY, CDR2 SMNVEV (reference sequence). V lost 7 bases to trimming and J lost 2 bases, with 21 bases between them. The CDR3 runs 16 residues.

The chain employs TRBV5-8 and TRBJ1-4; D gene uncertain. The CDR3 totals 13 residues. The germline gives CDR1 SGHTS, CDR2 YDEGEE. Deletions cut 0 bases from V and 8 bases from J, with 8 bases between. The CDR3 loop reads CASSLVRREKLFF. Here the CDR3 DNA reads TGTGCCAGCAGCTTGGTTAGGCGGGAAAAACTGTTTTTT.

This clone has just a few counts. The chain recombines TRBV6-6 with TRBJ1-4; TRBD1 might be the D (6 bases). The CDR3 is made up of 12 amino acids. V was trimmed by 6 bases and J by 7 bases, leaving 9 bases between them. Germline V gene data show CDR1 as MNHNY and CDR2 as SVGAGI (reference sequence). CDR3 nucleotides: TGTGCCAGCAGCTGGACAGCTGAAAAACTGTTTTTT. Protein sequence: CASSWTAEKLFF.

CDR3 DNA sequence: TGCAGCGTTAATATCCGGGACAGGGCTGTCGATGGCTACACCTTC. It yields the protein CSVNIRDRAVDGYTF. V is TRBV29-1 and J is TRBJ1-2; TRBD1 matches 9 bases. Trimming cost V 5 bases and J 6 bases; bases outside gene matches: 13. The CDR3 runs 15 residues. Germline lookup yields CDR1 SQVTM and CDR2 ANQGSEA.

This clone has more than one count but fewer than ten. The genes are TRBV21-1 and TRBJ2-2; the table's D call TRBD2 went unverified against the DNA. TRBV21-1 is classified as a pseudogene. The CDR3 is 21 amino acids. CDR3 nucleotides: TGTGCCAGCAGCAAAGGAGGACCCGCTTCTATAGCGGCCGGGGACACCGGGGAGCTGTTTTTT. Translated, it gives CASSKGGPASIAAGDTGELFF.

J is TRBJ2-3 and V is TRBV10-3; possibly TRBD2 for D (6 bases). Per germline, CDR1 ENHRY and CDR2 SYGVKD. Trimming took off 5 bases at V and 2 bases at J, with 11 bases between the two ends. The CDR3 is made up of 14 amino acids. DNA for the CDR3: TGTGCCATCAGTTCCGGGACTGCCACAGATACGCAGTATTTT. Its translation is CAISSGTATDTQYF.

This chain joins TRBV10-3 and TRBJ1-5, with D perhaps TRBD1 (6 bases). The CDR3 is made up of 14 amino acids. Germline V gives CDR1 ENHRY, CDR2 SYGVKD. The V gene lost 3 bases and the J gene lost 2 bases, with 8 bases spanning the gap. The CDR3 coding sequence is TGTGCCATCAGTGATCGACAGGGCAATCAGCCCCAGCATTTT. Translated, it gives CAISDRQGNQPQHF.

The chain couples TRBV6-5 to TRBJ2-1; 14 bases agree with TRBD2. The CDR3 consists of 15 residues. With V trimmed by 10 bases and J by 10 bases, 12 bases remained unmatched. Germline V gene data show CDR1 as MNHEY and CDR2 as SVGAGI. CDR3 amino acids: CATGWGTSGRGEQFF. DNA for the CDR3: TGTGCCACCGGGTGGGGGACTAGCGGGAGAGGAGAGCAGTTCTTC.

The rearrangement links TRBV4-1 to TRBJ2-5, with 8 bases aligning to TRBD2. The V gene end was trimmed by 0 bases and the J gene end by 3 bases; junction bases not matched to a gene: 12. Germline V lookup: CDR1 MGHRA, CDR2 YSYEKL. This CDR3 region has 18 residues. In nucleotides, the CDR3 is TGCGCCAGCAGCCAAGATCCCCTCGGTACGGGGGGGGAAGAGACCCAGTACTTC. Its translation is CASSQDPLGTGGEETQYF.

The V call is TRBV9, the J call TRBJ2-1; 7 nucleotides align to TRBD2. V lost 0 bases to trimming and J lost 1 base; unmatched junction nucleotides: 4. Germline V CDR1 and CDR2: SGDLS, YYNGEE. The CDR3 runs to 16 residues. The CDR3 loop reads CASSVAGGYSYNEQFF. The DNA for the CDR3 is TGTGCCAGCAGCGTAGCGGGAGGCTATTCCTACAATGAGCAGTTCTTC.

This clone was seen only once. V and J are TRBV30 and TRBJ2-2; TRBD1 might be the D (6 bases). From germline, CDR1 is GTSNPN and CDR2 SVGIG (reference sequence). Trimming took off 6 bases at V and 2 bases at J, with 16 bases between the two ends. This CDR3 spans 15 amino acids. This CDR3 reads CACPPGHTNTGELFF. DNA for the CDR3: TGTGCCTGTCCTCCGGGACACACCAACACCGGGGAGCTGTTTTTT. Full variable domain (outside the CDR3, taken from reference TRBV30 and TRBJ2-2): SQTIHQWPATLVQPVGSPLSLECTVEGTSNPNLYWYRQAAGRGLQLLFYSVGIGQISSEVPQNLSASRPQDRQFILSSKKLLLSDSGFYLCACPPGHTNTGELFFGEGSRLTVL.

The genes are TRBV28 and TRBJ1-2; the D gene is possibly TRBD1 (5 bases). Trimming pared 2 bases from V and 0 bases from J, leaving 7 bases between. CDR3 length: 14 residues. The V gene's germline CDR1 is MDHEN and CDR2 SYDVKM. CDR3 nucleotide sequence: TGTGCCAGCAGTTTACAGGGTTCTAACTATGGCTACACCTTC. Translated, it gives CASSLQGSNYGYTF.

V gene TRBV11-2 combines with J gene TRBJ2-7; D not resolved. The germline V gene encodes CDR1 SGHAT and CDR2 FQNNGV. The CDR3 totals 14 residues. V lost 0 bases and J 5 bases, leaving 11 bases between the germline ends. This CDR3 reads CASSLDQFPHEQYF. The CDR3 DNA reads TGTGCCAGCAGCTTAGATCAGTTTCCCCACGAGCAGTACTTC. The full variable domain, its missing parts supplied by reference TRBV11-2 and TRBJ2-7, is EAGVAQSPRYKIIEKRQSVAFWCNPISGHATLYWYQQILGQGPKLLIQFQNNGVVDDSQLPKDRFSAERLKGVDSTLKIQPAKLEDSAVYLCASSLDQFPHEQYFGPGTRLTVT.

This clone has at least ten counts. This chain connects TRBV10-1 to TRBJ1-1; 10 bases are a match to TRBD1. This CDR3 is built from 14 residues. CDR1 WNHNN and CDR2 SYGVQD come from the germline V gene (reference sequence). The V and J ends lost 6 bases and 7 bases, in that order; junction bases with no gene match: 8. CDR3: CASRPGTGENEAFF. The CDR3 coding sequence is TGCGCCAGCAGGCCCGGGACAGGGGAAAATGAAGCTTTCTTT.

J is TRBJ2-4 and V is TRBV10-3; 8 nucleotides match TRBD2. The CDR3 has 17 residues. The J segment lost 3 bases and the V segment lost 0 bases, leaving 7 bases of the junction unmatched. The V gene's germline CDR1 is ENHRY and CDR2 SYGVKD. The CDR3 region has the DNA TGTGCCATCAGTGAGTCTGGCGGGGGGAGCGGCAAAAACATTCAGTACTTC. Its translation: CAISESGGGSGKNIQYF.